This T cell receptor (beta chain) was retrieved from a study of CD8 T cells in ankylosing spondylitis. From the 5' RACE reads, TCRdb called clonotypes with MiXCR, one entry per CDR3 protein. The sample records about 300,000 distinct CDR3 sequences, around a tenth being singletons. The CDR3 loop spans 13 amino acids. The germline gives CDR1 SGDLS, CDR2 YYNGEE. After removal of 0 bases from V and 5 bases from J, the junction contained 2 bases not matched to a gene. The sequence derives from a female donor with ankylosing spondylitis or in good health (not recorded which). The chain uses TRBV9 and TRBJ2-7; the match to TRBD2 covers 7 bases. Sequencing was carried out using blood, either unsorted or a sorted T cell fraction (not recorded which). CDR3 nucleotide sequence: TGTGCCAGCAGCGTAGGTGCGGGGGACGAGCAGTACTTC. Translating gives CASSVGAGDEQYF.